The rows below give T cell receptor beta chains drawn from one sample of a study of blood T cells in healthy people across ages. Using its own MiXCR run on the 5' RACE reads, TCRdb lists one record per CDR3 protein. The profile shows 1.4 million to 1.5 million distinct CDR3 sequences, approximately 42% of them singletons. The material sequenced was blood. The receptors were gathered from a woman under 30 in good health. The CDR3 runs from the conserved cysteine through the conserved F or W. Fields, in order: D gene, V gene, J gene, clone size, CDR3 protein, CDR3 DNA. D genes are given only for firm matches. The size entry is marked missing in some rows and otherwise reads once, few, many or a size class.

-	TRBV7-9	TRBJ1-1	-	CASSHPGGMNTEAFF	TGTGCCAGCAGCCACCCCGGAGGGATGAACACTGAAGCTTTCTTT
-	TRBV11-2	TRBJ1-1	-	CASSSLQGYYTEAFF	TGTGCCAGCAGCTCATTGCAGGGTTATTACACTGAAGCTTTCTTT
-	TRBV7-9	TRBJ2-5	-	CATTAVVGTQYF	TGTGCCACAACAGCCGTGGTGGGGACCCAGTACTTC
-	TRBV12-5	TRBJ1-1	few	CASAGEGLGTEAFF	TGTGCTAGTGCGGGGGAAGGGTTAGGCACTGAAGCTTTCTTT
TRBD1	TRBV20-1	TRBJ1-2	-	CSARDRTGGERGYGYTF	TGCAGTGCTAGAGATCGGACAGGGGGCGAGCGGGGCTATGGCTACACCTTC
-	TRBV29-1	TRBJ1-1	few	CSGGRTNTEAFF	TGCAGCGGGGGACGGACGAACACTGAAGCTTTCTTT
-	TRBV5-1	TRBJ2-2	-	CASSLSTANTGELFF	TGCGCCAGCAGCTTGAGCACCGCGAACACCGGGGAGCTGTTTTTT
TRBD2	TRBV7-9	TRBJ2-3	few	CASSLGERGSTDTQYF	TGTGCCAGCAGCTTAGGGGAGCGGGGTAGCACAGATACGCAGTATTTT
-	TRBV7-2	TRBJ2-7	few	CASSPGLVAYEQYF	TGTGCCAGCAGCCCCGGCCTTGTAGCCTACGAGCAGTACTTC
-	TRBV29-1	TRBJ2-3	-	CSVQADTQYF	TGCAGCGTGCAAGCGGATACGCAGTATTTT
TRBD1	TRBV2	TRBJ1-2	once	CASVLRTGSGYTF	TGTGCCAGCGTACTAAGGACAGGGTCCGGCTACACCTTC
-	TRBV6-6	TRBJ1-1	-	CASSPPRLENTEAFF	TGTGCCAGCAGTCCTCCTCGCCTGGAGAACACTGAAGCTTTCTTT
-	TRBV11-2	TRBJ2-3	-	CASSLAGDGADTQYF	TGTGCCAGCAGCTTAGCGGGAGACGGCGCAGATACGCAGTATTTT
-	TRBV30	TRBJ2-2	-	CAWSDGFVRFPGELFF	TGTGCCTGGAGTGATGGGTTTGTTCGGTTTCCCGGGGAGCTGTTTTTT
-	TRBV7-2	TRBJ1-2	-	CASSQGVANNYGYTF	TGTGCCAGCAGTCAAGGGGTAGCAAATAACTATGGCTACACCTTC
TRBD2	TRBV14	TRBJ2-7	-	CASSPNPGLAGTHEQYF	TGTGCCAGCAGCCCGAACCCGGGACTAGCGGGAACCCACGAGCAGTACTTC
-	TRBV29-1	TRBJ1-1	-	CSVGGTLDTEAFF	TGCAGCGTTGGGGGGACCTTGGACACTGAAGCTTTCTTT
-	TRBV15	TRBJ2-7	-	CATSRDYSYGQYF	TGTGCCACCAGCAGAGATTACTCCTATGGGCAGTACTTC
TRBD1	TRBV6-6	TRBJ2-7	-	CASSYPVQGAYEQYF	TGTGCCAGCAGTTACCCAGTACAGGGGGCCTACGAGCAGTACTTC
-	TRBV9	TRBJ2-7	-	CASSVAPGPYNEQYF	TGTGCCAGCAGCGTAGCCCCCGGGCCCTACAACGAGCAGTACTTC
-	TRBV20-1	TRBJ2-7	-	CSAQEGLYEQYF	TGCAGTGCGCAGGAGGGGCTCTACGAGCAGTACTTC
-	TRBV4-1	TRBJ2-5	-	CASSDIPQETQYF	TGCGCCAGCAGCGACATCCCCCAAGAGACCCAGTACTTC
TRBD2	TRBV4-2	TRBJ2-3	once	CASSQVIGAGGPGDTQYF	TGTGCCAGCAGCCAAGTCATCGGAGCGGGGGGGCCAGGGGATACGCAGTATTTT
TRBD2	TRBV7-8	TRBJ2-1	-	CASSLAVSSGSNEQFF	TGTGCCAGCAGCTTAGCAGTGTCTAGCGGGAGTAATGAGCAGTTCTTC
-	TRBV7-8	TRBJ2-1	-	CASSFQGSGQFF	TGTGCCAGCAGCTTTCAGGGCAGTGGCCAGTTCTTC
-	TRBV4-1	TRBJ1-5	-	CASSQRRGANQPQHF	TGCGCCAGCAGCCAAAGGAGGGGAGCTAATCAGCCCCAGCATTTT
-	TRBV21-1	TRBJ1-1	-	CASSKGYPWGAAGNTEAFF	TGTGCCAGCAGCAAAGGATACCCTTGGGGGGCGGCCGGGAACACTGAAGCTTTCTTT
-	TRBV20-1	TRBJ1-5	-	CSARDGRNRNQPQHF	TGCAGTGCTAGAGATGGGAGAAATAGGAATCAGCCCCAGCATTTT
TRBD2	TRBV10-3	TRBJ2-5	few	CAIRSGSGEETQYF	TGTGCCATTAGGAGCGGGAGTGGGGAAGAGACCCAGTACTTC